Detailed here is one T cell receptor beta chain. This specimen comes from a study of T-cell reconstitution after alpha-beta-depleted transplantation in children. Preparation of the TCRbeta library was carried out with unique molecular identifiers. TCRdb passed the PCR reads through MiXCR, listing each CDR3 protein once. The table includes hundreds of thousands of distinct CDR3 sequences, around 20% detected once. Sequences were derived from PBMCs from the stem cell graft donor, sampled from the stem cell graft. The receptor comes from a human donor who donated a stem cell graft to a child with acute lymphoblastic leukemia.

The CDR3 loop reads CAISGVGTANNEQFF. The CDR3 DNA reads TGTGCCATCAGTGGAGTTGGGACTGCCAACAATGAGCAGTTCTTC. The rearrangement joins TRBV10-3 to TRBJ2-1; D possibly corresponds to TRBD2 (6 bases). The CDR3 loop spans 15 amino acids. V was shortened by 4 bases and J by 5 bases, with 15 bases between the two germline ends. CDR1 is ENHRY, CDR2 SYGVKD, per germline.